This entry lists 8 T cell receptor beta chains sequenced from one sample in a study of cytomegalovirus exposure and HLA in healthy donors. The PCR contained 60 Vbeta and 13 Jbeta primers. Sequencing used immunoSEQ multiplex PCR; TCRdb keeps in-frame clones, though not all of them. This sample carries approximately 100,000 clones, over 70% of them seen once, and the ten largest clones take approximately 3.8%. Sequencing was performed on PBMCs. All receptors derive from a man in his forties or fifties in good health and CMV-seropositive.

This chain links TRBV7-2 with TRBJ2-7, with D hard to call. Germline lookup yields CDR1 SGHTA and CDR2 FQGNSA. V lost 1 base and J lost 0, with 7 bases in between. This CDR3 is built from 14 residues. The CDR3 DNA sequence: TGTGCCAGCAGCTTAGTTCGCAGCTCCTACGAGCAGTACTTC. This sequence encodes CASSLVRSSYEQYF.

This clone was picked up one time. CDR3 bases: TGTGCCAGCAGCCAAGGGGCAGGGGGCGCATTGGTGGCTTTCTTT. This encodes CASSQGAGGALVAFF. The chain uses TRBV14 and TRBJ1-1, with TRBD1 identical over 8 bases. Germline CDR1 SGHDN, CDR2 FVKESK. The CDR3 has 15 residues. After removal of 1 base from V and 11 bases from J, the junction contained 12 bases not matched to a gene.

The V and J genes are TRBV28 and TRBJ2-7, with TRBD2 matching over 13 bases. Germline assignment: CDR1 MDHEN and CDR2 SYDVKM. V gave up 4 bases and J gave up 7 bases; unmatched junction bases: 4. This CDR3 has 14 residues. CDR3 sequence: CASSYGTSGIEQYF. CDR3 in DNA: TGTGCCAGCAGTTACGGGACTAGCGGGATTGAGCAGTACTTC.

The V call is TRBV28, the J call TRBJ2-7, with D tentatively TRBD2 (5 bases). In germline, CDR1 is MDHEN, CDR2 SYDVKM. V gave up 2 bases and J gave up 7 bases, with 6 bases separating them. This CDR3 has 11 residues. CDR3 nucleotides: TGTGCCAGCAGTTTAAAGCGGGAGCAGTACTTC. It specifies CASSLKREQYF.

This chain connects TRBV2 to TRBJ1-2; 10 bases are shared with TRBD1. The V gene's germline CDR1 is SNHLY and CDR2 FYNNEI. J was trimmed by 2 bases and V by 7 bases; bases with no gene match: 4. The CDR3 loop spans 14 amino acids. The DNA for the CDR3 is TGTGCCAGCACCCCGGGACAGGGGAACTATGGCTACACCTTC. It codes for CASTPGQGNYGYTF.

This clone was detected only once. CDR3 coding DNA: TGTGCCAGCAGCCTCGGCGGGCCTTACACAGATACGCAGTATTTT. Translation: CASSLGGPYTDTQYF. V is TRBV6-6 and J is TRBJ2-3; D is perhaps TRBD2 (5 bases). The CDR3 runs to 15 residues. Germline CDR1 and CDR2: MNHNY and SVGAGI (reference sequence). V was pared by 6 bases and J by 2 bases, with 15 bases between.

CDR3 loop: CASRGGHPGDYGYTF. CDR3 coding DNA: TGTGCCAGCAGAGGGGGACATCCCGGGGACTATGGCTACACCTTC. The gene calls are TRBV6-1 and TRBJ1-2, with a possible D match to TRBD1 (6 bases). The germline CDR1 and CDR2 sequences are MNHNS and SASEGT. The V end lost 6 bases, the J end lost 3 bases, and 17 bases lay between the germline ends. The CDR3 extends over 15 amino acids.

The chain carries TRBV5-5 and TRBJ2-1, with 7 bases identical to TRBD2. After removal of 4 bases from V and 8 bases from J, the junction contained 6 bases not matched to a gene. CDR1 is SGHKS, CDR2 YYEKEE, per germline (reference sequence). This CDR3 has 13 amino acids. The CDR3 reads CASSMTSNHEQFF. In DNA, the CDR3 is TGTGCCAGCAGCATGACTAGCAACCATGAGCAGTTCTTC. Filled out from reference TRBV5-5 and TRBJ2-1, the complete variable domain reads DAGVTQSPTHLIKTRGQQVTLRCSPISGHKSVSWYQQVLGQGPQFIFQYYEKEERGRGNFPDRFSARQFPNYSSELNVNALLLGDSALYLCASSMTSNHEQFFGPGTRLTVL.